This paragraph reports one T cell receptor beta chain. The antigen is undetermined. With 5 bases removed from V and 7 bases from J, the gap between germline ends came to 14 bases. CDR1 is MNHEY and CDR2 is SVGAGI in the germline V gene. The CDR3 spans 14 residues. Primers: 60 Vbeta forward and 13 Jbeta reverse. Using immunoSEQ multiplex PCR, the repertoire was profiled, and TCRdb retains in-frame clones only, with some absent. The table has about 130,000 clones, 65% to 80% seen once; the top ten hold roughly 12%. The sample comes from a study of cytomegalovirus exposure and HLA in healthy donors. Study at large: Falling in the Caucasian-associated ancestry cluster were roughly 86% of some 400 genotyped donors. General study points: In an earlier analysis, in approximately 570 donors, most V segments appeared productive either ~87% or ~30% of the time.

The rearrangement joins TRBV6-5 to TRBJ1-4; a weak D match, TRBD1 (6 bases). The receptor's source is a woman aged 40-49 years in good health and CMV-seropositive. The sequencing sample was made of PBMCs. The CDR3 DNA reads TGTGCCAGCAGTCAAGGGGGAGAGAGTGAAAAACTGTTTTTT. The encoded protein is CASSQGGESEKLFF.